These T cell receptor beta chains were read from a single sample in a study of blood T cells in healthy people across ages. TCRdb independently ran MiXCR on the 5' RACE reads; one entry per CDR3 protein. The table shows hundreds of thousands of distinct CDR3 sequences, with about 21% occurring only once. Sequencing was carried out using blood. Receptors originate from a man between 70 and 80 years old in good health. CDR3s include the opening cysteine and the closing phenylalanine or tryptophan. The D gene is left open where the match is weak. Not every row has a clone size; where given, it reads once, few, many or a size class.

DNA,CDR3,J,D,size,V,length
TGTGCCAGCAGTTACGTGGGGAATGAAAAACTGTTTTTT,CASSYVGNEKLFF,TRBJ1-4,.,few,TRBV6-5,13
TGCAGTGCTAGAGGGAGAGTTGGGACTAGGATGGGCGAGCAGTACTTC,CSARGRVGTRMGEQYF,TRBJ2-7,TRBD2,.,TRBV20-1,16
TGTGCCAGCAGCCAACGTACAGGGGTGGCCGAGCAGTACTTC,CASSQRTGVAEQYF,TRBJ2-7,TRBD1,.,TRBV14,14
TGCAGTGCTACTTGGACAGGCACAGAGACCCAGTACTTC,CSATWTGTETQYF,TRBJ2-5,TRBD1,many,TRBV20-1,13
TGCAGTGCTAGGGCTACTACAGGGCGGGAGACCCAGTACTTC,CSARATTGRETQYF,TRBJ2-5,.,few,TRBV20-1,14
TGTGCCAGCAGCTCAACGGGCCTAGCGGGAGGAACCTTC,CASSSTGLAGGTF,TRBJ2-5,TRBD2,.,TRBV7-9,13
TGTGCCAGCAGTTTAGGGGTCGGGGAAGCTTTCTTT,CASSLGVGEAFF,TRBJ1-1,.,few,TRBV12-3/TRBV12-4,12
TGTGCCAGTAGTCCCGCGGGACAGGGGGGCAAAAACATTCAGTACTTC,CASSPAGQGGKNIQYF,TRBJ2-4,TRBD1,few,TRBV19,16
TGCAGTGCTAGAAACCTAGCGGGAGGTTACTACGAGCAGTACTTC,CSARNLAGGYYEQYF,TRBJ2-7,TRBD2,few,TRBV20-1,15
TGCAGTGCTAGCTGGCTAGCGGGAACCAATGAGCAGTTCTTC,CSASWLAGTNEQFF,TRBJ2-1,TRBD2,few,TRBV20-1,14
TGTGCCAGCAGCCAAGGGGAGTCGAGCGAGTACGAGCAGTACTTC,CASSQGESSEYEQYF,TRBJ2-7,.,.,TRBV3-1,15
TGTGCCAGCAGCTTAACGGGCGGGCGGGATACGCAGTATTTT,CASSLTGGRDTQYF,TRBJ2-3,.,many,TRBV7-3,14
TGCAGTGCTAGAGGCCCTAGCATCAACACAGATACGCAGTATTTT,CSARGPSINTDTQYF,TRBJ2-3,.,few,TRBV20-1,15
TGTGCCAGCAGCGTTAAACAGGGGCAAGAGACCCAGTACTTC,CASSVKQGQETQYF,TRBJ2-5,TRBD1,.,TRBV9,14
TGTGCCAGCAGCCTAATCCCGGGACGGATCACAGATACGCAGTATTTT,CASSLIPGRITDTQYF,TRBJ2-3,.,.,TRBV7-2,16
TGCGCCAGCAGTCCTATAGGGACAGGGGCGAAAGAGACCCAGTACTTC,CASSPIGTGAKETQYF,TRBJ2-5,TRBD1,many,TRBV5-1,16
TGTGCCAGCAGCTTAGCGAGGGCTAGCGACGAGCAGTACTTC,CASSLARASDEQYF,TRBJ2-7,.,many,TRBV7-9,14
TGTGCCAGCTCGAGGAGTTCCGGGGAGCTGTTTTTT,CASSRSSGELFF,TRBJ2-2,.,many,TRBV18,12
TGCAGCTCCCGACAGGGGGGCACTGAAGCTTTCTTT,CSSRQGGTEAFF,TRBJ1-1,TRBD1,.,TRBV29-1,12
TGTGCCAGCAGTGAAATGGGCTGGGATGCTAGCACAGATACGCAGTATTTT,CASSEMGWDASTDTQYF,TRBJ2-3,.,.,TRBV25-1,17
TGTGCCAGCTGCCTCTCGGACAGGGGGATCTACGAGCAGTACTTC,CASCLSDRGIYEQYF,TRBJ2-7,TRBD1,few,TRBV11-2,15
TGTGCCAGCAGCCTAACGTCCGGGACGGGGGGGACCGGGGAGCTGTTTTTT,CASSLTSGTGGTGELFF,TRBJ2-2,TRBD2,.,TRBV7-9,17
TGTGCCAGCAGGCGGTTGATAGCGGGAAAACGGGATACGCAGTATTTT,CASRRLIAGKRDTQYF,TRBJ2-3,TRBD2,.,TRBV2,16
TGTGCCAGCAGTTTAGACCAGGGCCGGGAGCTGTTTTTT,CASSLDQGRELFF,TRBJ2-2,.,few,TRBV12-3/TRBV12-4,13
TGTGCCAGCAGCCCCGGGACAGGGACCACCTACGAGCAGTACTTC,CASSPGTGTTYEQYF,TRBJ2-7,TRBD1,.,TRBV12-3/TRBV12-4,15
TGTGCCAGCAGCTTATCTAGCGGGTTGAATGAGCAGTTCTTC,CASSLSSGLNEQFF,TRBJ2-1,TRBD2,many,TRBV7-3,14
TGCGCCAGCAGCCAGGCGACGGCAACTAATGAAAAACTGTTTTTT,CASSQATATNEKLFF,TRBJ1-4,.,few,TRBV4-3,15
TGTGCCAGTAGTCCGGAGCAATTTTTCTCCTACGAGCAGTACTTC,CASSPEQFFSYEQYF,TRBJ2-7,.,.,TRBV19,15
TGTGCCAGCAGCCGACATAGCGGGAGGGCAAATGAGCAGTACTTC,CASSRHSGRANEQYF,TRBJ2-7,TRBD2,.,TRBV14,15
TGTGCCAGCAGCCGGTCCGCGGGACAGAATGAAAAACTGTTTTTT,CASSRSAGQNEKLFF,TRBJ1-4,TRBD1,.,TRBV4-2,15
TGTGCCAGCAGTAAATATCTAGCGGGAGGTCTCTCCTACGAGCAGTACTTC,CASSKYLAGGLSYEQYF,TRBJ2-7,TRBD2,.,TRBV28,17
TGCAGTGCTAGAGATCGGACAGGGCTCTACGAGCAGTACTTC,CSARDRTGLYEQYF,TRBJ2-7,TRBD1,few,TRBV20-1,14
TGTGCCAGCAGCTCAGCTAGCGGGAGTAGTAGAGAGACCCAGTACTTC,CASSSASGSSRETQYF,TRBJ2-5,TRBD2,few,TRBV7-9,16
TGTGCCAGCAGTTTATGGGGGACAGGGAGGGAAAAACTGTTTTTT,CASSLWGTGREKLFF,TRBJ1-4,TRBD1,.,TRBV27,15
TGTGCCAGCAGCCCTATAAGCACAGATACGCAGTATTTT,CASSPISTDTQYF,TRBJ2-3,.,.,TRBV9,13
TGTGCCAGCAGCTGGGCGGGGGCGCACCAAGAGACCCAGTACTTC,CASSWAGAHQETQYF,TRBJ2-5,.,.,TRBV7-6,15
TGTGCCAGCAGTCGCACAGGGACCTACGAGCAGTACTTC,CASSRTGTYEQYF,TRBJ2-7,.,.,TRBV12-3/TRBV12-4,13
TGCAGTGCTCTTCGACTAGCGGGCCTAGCCTACAATGAGCAGTTCTTC,CSALRLAGLAYNEQFF,TRBJ2-1,TRBD2,few,TRBV20-1,16
TGCAGTGCCAGAGGAGGGGGCGAGAACACCGGGGAGCTGTTTTTT,CSARGGGENTGELFF,TRBJ2-2,.,few,TRBV20-1,15
TGCAGTGCTAGAGGGGACTCACCCTACGAGCAGTACTTC,CSARGDSPYEQYF,TRBJ2-7,.,.,TRBV20-1,13
TGTGCCAGCAGCATGGGACTAGGAGACGAGCAGTACTTC,CASSMGLGDEQYF,TRBJ2-7,TRBD2,few,TRBV7-9,13
TGCAGTGCTAGAGTGGACACCGCCTACGAGCAGTACTTC,CSARVDTAYEQYF,TRBJ2-7,.,.,TRBV20-1,13
TGTGCCAGCCTAAAACTAGGACTAGGCAACAATGAGCAGTTCTTC,CASLKLGLGNNEQFF,TRBJ2-1,TRBD2,.,TRBV27,15
TGCAGTGCTAGGTATAGCGGGAGGTCGGAGACCCAGTACTTC,CSARYSGRSETQYF,TRBJ2-5,TRBD2,.,TRBV20-1,14
TGCGCCAGCCGGACTGGGACTAGCGGGAGTTACGAGCAGTACTTC,CASRTGTSGSYEQYF,TRBJ2-7,TRBD2,few,TRBV10-2,15
TGCGCCAGCAGCTTGGTACTTAAAGAGACCCAGTACTTC,CASSLVLKETQYF,TRBJ2-5,.,few,TRBV5-1,13
TGTGCCAGCAGTTTAGTGGGCGGGGGGCGAAAGACCCAGTACTTC,CASSLVGGGRKTQYF,TRBJ2-5,TRBD2,.,TRBV12-3/TRBV12-4,15
TGTGCCAGCAGTCCCCATTCGGACGAGCAGTACTTC,CASSPHSDEQYF,TRBJ2-7,.,.,TRBV27,12
TGTGCCAGCAGTTTTAGGACTAGCGGGGACAGCTCCTACGAGCAGTACTTC,CASSFRTSGDSSYEQYF,TRBJ2-7,TRBD2,few,TRBV28,17
TGCGCCAGCAGCATCGCAGGGGCCCAAGAGACCCAGTACTTC,CASSIAGAQETQYF,TRBJ2-5,.,few,TRBV5-1,14
TGTGCCAGCAGCCAATTCCTTAGCGGAAGCTCCTACAATGAGCAGTTCTTC,CASSQFLSGSSYNEQFF,TRBJ2-1,.,few,TRBV3-1,17